This TCR beta chain was sequenced during a study of technical replicates of blood from a handful of donors. The CDR3 is 13 amino acids. Trimming removed 7 bases from V and 14 bases from J; junction bases left unmatched: 8. Germline V gene lookup returns CDR1 MNHEY and CDR2 SVGAGI. The assay was immunoSEQ multiplex PCR, and TCRdb's table has in-frame clones only and misses some. In the table there are about 88,000 clones, approximately 90% of which are singletons. This clonotype was sampled from a human donor in good health. Sequenced: T cells isolated from PBMCs. V is TRBV6-5 and J is TRBJ1-6; TRBD1 aligns across 10 bases. The CDR3 coding sequence is TGTGCCAGCACCCGGACAGGGGGTTCGGCCCTCCACTTT. Residues: CASTRTGGSALHF.